The rows below give T cell receptor beta chains drawn from one sample of a study of beta chain features in type 1 diabetes. Clones were read by immunoSEQ multiplex PCR, and TCRdb kept only the in-frame ones, dropping some. The data show roughly 400,000 clones, approximately 14% seen once. Sequenced input: naive CD4+ T cells from blood. These receptors originate from a man younger than 45 in good health. The CDR3 runs from the conserved cysteine through the conserved F or W. The D gene is left open where the match is weak. For some rows the clone size is stated as once, few or many, or as a class when expanded; others skip it.

clone size,V gene,J gene,D gene,CDR3 protein,CDR3 DNA
-,TRBV6-5,TRBJ2-2,TRBD2,CASSYSGSVFTGELFF,TGTGCCAGCAGTTATAGCGGGAGTGTCTTCACCGGGGAGCTGTTTTTT
few,TRBV4-1,TRBJ1-1,TRBD1,CASSRRTPTGSTEAFF,TGCGCCAGCAGCCGACGGACTCCGACAGGGAGCACTGAAGCTTTCTTT
-,TRBV7-6,TRBJ2-3,TRBD2,CASSFGLAGGYTDTQYF,TGTGCCAGCAGCTTCGGACTAGCGGGAGGGTACACAGATACGCAGTATTTT
few,TRBV10-3,TRBJ1-2,-,CAISVFHRALNYGYTF,TGTGCCATCAGTGTGTTCCACAGGGCCCTTAACTATGGCTACACCTTC
few,TRBV7-8,TRBJ2-3,-,CASSLDRAVNTQYF,TGTGCCAGCAGCTTAGATCGGGCTGTAAATACGCAGTATTTT
-,TRBV5-1,TRBJ2-1,TRBD1,CASSYRTGRSSYNEQFF,TGCGCCAGCAGCTATAGGACAGGTAGGAGCTCCTACAATGAGCAGTTCTTC
once,TRBV7-2,TRBJ2-3,-,CASSLSGLARDTQYF,TGTGCCAGCAGCTTATCCGGGCTAGCACGGGATACGCAGTATTTT
-,TRBV5-1,TRBJ2-6,TRBD1,CASSLGQGSGANVLTF,TGCGCCAGCAGCTTAGGACAGGGGTCCGGGGCCAACGTCCTGACTTTC
-,TRBV28,TRBJ2-5,-,CASSLGGRPGSGAQYF,TGTGCCAGCAGTTTAGGGGGCCGGCCGGGGTCCGGGGCCCAGTACTTC
-,TRBV11-2,TRBJ1-1,-,CASSFGNTEAFF,TGTGCCAGCAGCTTCGGGAACACTGAAGCTTTCTTT
-,TRBV7-9,TRBJ2-5,-,CASSPPLGRGRLSETQYF,TGTGCCAGCAGCCCCCCCTTGGGGCGGGGGCGTTTAAGTGAGACCCAGTACTTC
few,TRBV25-1,TRBJ1-1,-,CASSEAGVYTEAFF,TGTGCCAGCAGTGAAGCCGGGGTTTACACTGAAGCTTTCTTT
few,TRBV10-3,TRBJ2-5,-,CAISEQSFQETQYF,TGTGCCATCAGTGAACAAAGTTTCCAAGAGACCCAGTACTTC
few,TRBV29-1,TRBJ1-5,TRBD1,CSVALTGNSNQPQHF,TGCAGCGTTGCTTTGACAGGGAATAGCAATCAGCCCCAGCATTTT
few,TRBV5-4,TRBJ2-7,-,CASSLPSNYEQYF,TGTGCCAGCAGCTTGCCTAGCAACTACGAGCAGTACTTC
-,TRBV5-1,TRBJ2-7,TRBD2,CASSLFSGATYEQYF,TGCGCCAGCAGCCTGTTTAGCGGGGCCACCTACGAGCAGTACTTC
-,TRBV9,TRBJ1-2,TRBD1,CASSVTGTGLYGYTF,TGTGCCAGCAGCGTAACCGGGACAGGGCTATATGGCTACACCTTC
few,TRBV11-2,TRBJ2-1,-,CASSLRDEQFF,TGTGCCAGCAGCTTGCGGGATGAGCAGTTCTTC
-,TRBV4-1,TRBJ1-2,-,CASSQDLSRGGYGYTF,TGCGCCAGCAGCCAAGATCTTTCCAGGGGAGGCTATGGCTACACCTTC
-,TRBV30,TRBJ2-5,-,CAWSWDFQETQYF,TGTGCCTGGAGCTGGGACTTCCAAGAGACCCAGTACTTC
-,TRBV23-1,TRBJ2-4,-,CASSQSGLWLAKNIQYF,TGCGCCAGCAGTCAATCGGGGTTATGGCTAGCCAAAAACATTCAGTACTTC
few,TRBV28,TRBJ2-3,-,CASSTTDTQYF,TGTGCCAGCAGTACTACAGATACGCAGTATTTT
-,TRBV20-1,TRBJ2-5,-,CSAGLETQYF,TGCAGTGCTGGATTAGAGACCCAGTACTTC
-,TRBV18,TRBJ1-1,-,CASSPPWKGYTEAFF,TGTGCCAGCTCACCACCTTGGAAGGGTTACACTGAAGCTTTCTTT
-,TRBV2,TRBJ2-3,-,CASSISPDTQYF,TGTGCCAGCAGTATCTCCCCAGATACGCAGTATTTT
few,TRBV7-9,TRBJ2-5,TRBD2,CASSSGLVGKETQYF,TGTGCCAGCAGTTCGGGACTAGTGGGGAAAGAGACCCAGTACTTC
few,TRBV5-4,TRBJ2-1,-,CASSLVEGNEQFF,TGTGCCAGCAGCTTGGTAGAGGGGAATGAGCAGTTCTTC
few,TRBV7-2,TRBJ1-6,TRBD1,CASSTDRGNSPLHF,TGTGCCAGCAGCACGGACAGGGGGAATTCACCCCTCCACTTT
-,TRBV11-2,TRBJ2-1,-,CASSLARNEQFF,TGTGCCAGCAGCTTAGCCCGTAATGAGCAGTTCTTC
-,TRBV19,TRBJ1-1,-,CASSSKTAMNTEAFF,TGTGCCAGTAGTTCAAAGACAGCGATGAACACTGAAGCTTTCTTT
few,TRBV2,TRBJ1-6,-,CASSRDFLNSPLHF,TGTGCCAGCAGCCGGGACTTTTTGAATTCACCCCTCCACTTT